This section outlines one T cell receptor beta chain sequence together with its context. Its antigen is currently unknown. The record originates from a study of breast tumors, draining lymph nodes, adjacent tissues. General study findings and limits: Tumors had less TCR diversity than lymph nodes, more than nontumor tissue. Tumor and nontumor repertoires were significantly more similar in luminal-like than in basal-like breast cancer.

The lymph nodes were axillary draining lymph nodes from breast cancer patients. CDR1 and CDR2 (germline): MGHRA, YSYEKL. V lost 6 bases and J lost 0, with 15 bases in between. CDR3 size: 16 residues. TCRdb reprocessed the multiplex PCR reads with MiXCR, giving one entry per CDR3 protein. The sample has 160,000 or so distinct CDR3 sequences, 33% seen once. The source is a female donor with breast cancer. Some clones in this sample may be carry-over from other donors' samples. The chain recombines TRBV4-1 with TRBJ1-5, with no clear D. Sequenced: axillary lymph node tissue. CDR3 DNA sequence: TGCGCCAGCAGACGCGCCCCAGGAGATAGCAATCAGCCCCAGCATTTT. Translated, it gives CASRRAPGDSNQPQHF.